This TCR beta chain derives from a study of CD8 T cells in Susac syndrome. V lost 7 bases to trimming and J lost 5 bases, with 12 bases between them. This CDR3 has 12 residues. Germline V gene data show CDR1 as MNHEY and CDR2 as SVGEGT. Through negative isolation, CD4+ and CD8+ T cells were obtained, while TEMRA cells were enriched using FACS. Comments on this clonotype: The target antigen is unknown.

Random hexamers were used to reverse transcribe roughly 0.45 to 1 ug of RNA. immunoSEQ multiplex PCR amplified TCR beta CDR3 across 54 Vbeta, 13 Jbeta. TCRdb recomputed calls from the immunoSEQ multiplex PCR reads with MiXCR, one row per CDR3 protein. Of 71,000 or so distinct CDR3 sequences in the sample, roughly 93% were seen once. Study-level points and caveats: The study's TCR sequencing and HLA analysis drew on a certain number of individuals. That number was acknowledged as relatively small.

This chain links TRBV6-2 or TRBV6-3 with TRBJ2-7; D not certain. The source of this sequence is a human donor with Susac syndrome. Sequenced: CD4+ T cells from PBMCs. CDR3 region: CASTRQAHEQYF. In DNA form, the CDR3 reads TGTGCCAGCACCCGCCAGGCCCACGAGCAGTACTTC.